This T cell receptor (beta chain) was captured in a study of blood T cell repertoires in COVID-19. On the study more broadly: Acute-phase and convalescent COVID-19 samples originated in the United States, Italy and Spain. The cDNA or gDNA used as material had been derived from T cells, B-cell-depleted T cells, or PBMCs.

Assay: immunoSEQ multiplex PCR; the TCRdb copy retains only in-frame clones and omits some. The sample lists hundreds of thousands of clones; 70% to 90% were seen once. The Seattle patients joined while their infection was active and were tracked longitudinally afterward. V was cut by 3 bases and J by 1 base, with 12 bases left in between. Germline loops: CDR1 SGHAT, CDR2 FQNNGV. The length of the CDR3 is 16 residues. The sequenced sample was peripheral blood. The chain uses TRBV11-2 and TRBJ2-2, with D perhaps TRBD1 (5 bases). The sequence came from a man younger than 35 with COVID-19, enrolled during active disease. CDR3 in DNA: TGTGCCAGCAGCTTGGGATTTGGACAGAACACCGGGGAGCTGTTTTTT. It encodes CASSLGFGQNTGELFF. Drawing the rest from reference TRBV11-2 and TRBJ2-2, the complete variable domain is EAGVAQSPRYKIIEKRQSVAFWCNPISGHATLYWYQQILGQGPKLLIQFQNNGVVDDSQLPKDRFSAERLKGVDSTLKIQPAKLEDSAVYLCASSLGFGQNTGELFFGEGSRLTVL.